Presented here are 18 T cell receptor beta chains from one specimen sequenced in a study of CD8+CD57+ T cells in acquired aplastic anemia. For sequencing, patients were chosen who had shown expansion of CD8+CD57+ cells by flow cytometry. Profiling of TCR beta VDJ combinations and CDR3 sequences used genomic DNA as template. Each CDR3 protein is one row after TCRdb ran MiXCR on the reads. The sample consists of about 120,000 distinct CDR3 sequences, over 55% of them appearing once. Sequenced sample: sorted CD4+, CD8+, or CD8+CD57+ T cells (not recorded which) from PBMCs. The receptor set was obtained from a human donor with aplastic anemia.

The rearrangement links TRBV7-9 to TRBJ2-7, with D perhaps matching TRBD2 (6 bases). Germline CDR1 reads SEHNR; CDR2 reads FQNEAQ (reference sequence). V lost 5 bases and J lost 3, with 11 bases in between. CDR3 size: 13 residues. The CDR3, as DNA: TGTGCCAGCAGCGCCGGGACTTTCTACGAGCAGTACTTC. Its protein is CASSAGTFYEQYF.

This clonotype was seen a few times. J is TRBJ2-5 and V is TRBV7-2, with a possible D match to TRBD2 (5 bases). Germline V gene data show CDR1 as SGHTA and CDR2 as FQGNSA. Between the trimmed V and J ends, which lost 5 bases and 5 bases, there was a span of 9 bases. This CDR3 comprises 12 residues. The CDR3 region is CASSHTGETQYF. The DNA for the CDR3 is TGTGCCAGCAGCCACACGGGGGAGACCCAGTACTTC.

This clonotype was recorded many times. The V gene is TRBV9, the J gene TRBJ1-2, with 7 nucleotides matching TRBD1. This CDR3 has 14 residues. Germline trimming cut 3 bases from V and 4 bases from J; bases unmatched to any gene: 6. Per germline, CDR1 SGDLS and CDR2 YYNGEE. The CDR3 DNA follows: TGTGCCAGCAGCGAGAACAGGGGAATCTATGGCTACACCTTC. Translated: CASSENRGIYGYTF.

The rearrangement joins TRBV7-2 to TRBJ2-1; 7 bases fit TRBD2. V dropped 3 bases and J dropped 6; count of bases not matched to a gene: 2. This CDR3 has 13 amino acids. The V gene's germline CDR1 is SGHTA and CDR2 FQGNSA. CDR3 DNA sequence: TGTGCCAGCAGCTTCTCGGGGGGCAATGAGCAGTTCTTC. Amino acids: CASSFSGGNEQFF.

The sample holds many counts of this clonotype. The V call is TRBV12-3 or TRBV12-4, the J call TRBJ2-7; 9 bases align to TRBD2. CDR3 length equals 15 residues. With 1 base clipped from V and 6 bases from J, the junction kept 7 bases outside the gene matches. The CDR3 reads CASSLVREGRGEQYF. In DNA form, the CDR3 reads TGTGCCAGCAGTTTAGTGCGGGAGGGACGTGGCGAGCAGTACTTC.

This sequence joins TRBV29-1 and TRBJ1-2, with 12 bases aligning to TRBD1. In germline, CDR1 is SQVTM, CDR2 ANQGSEA. The CDR3 has 14 amino acids. Trimming took 4 bases from V and 4 from J; bases not matched to a gene: 4. The CDR3 DNA sequence: TGCAGCGTTGGACGGGACAGGGGGCTCTATGGCTACACCTTC. Its translation is CSVGRDRGLYGYTF.

This clonotype showed up many times. This chain uses TRBV29-1 with TRBJ2-7, with D maybe TRBD2 (5 bases). V shed 2 bases and J shed 0 bases, with 11 bases lying between them. The CDR3 length is 14 residues. Germline-derived CDR1 and CDR2 are SQVTM and ANQGSEA. CDR3 nucleotide sequence: TGCAGCGTTGAACGATTAGGGAGCTCCTACGAGCAGTACTTC. Its translation: CSVERLGSSYEQYF.

The chain links TRBV19 to TRBJ1-1; 7 nucleotides align to TRBD1. Losses at the gene ends were 7 bases for V and 6 bases for J; bases not matched to a gene: 8. Germline loops: CDR1 LNHDA, CDR2 SQIVND (reference sequence). The CDR3 has 13 amino acids. The CDR3 reads CASTPMGTAEAFF. The DNA of the CDR3 is TGTGCCAGTACCCCCATGGGGACAGCTGAAGCTTTCTTT.

J is TRBJ2-5 and V is TRBV5-1; 9 bases fit TRBD2. Germline CDR1 and CDR2: SGHRS and YFSETQ. CDR3 length equals 15 residues. The V segment lost 5 bases and the J segment 5 bases; nucleotides outside the gene matches: 10. The CDR3: CASRSAGTSIETQYF. CDR3 DNA: TGCGCCAGCAGATCGGCGGGGACTAGCATCGAGACCCAGTACTTC.

The rearrangement links TRBV5-1 to TRBJ2-7, with D perhaps TRBD1 (6 bases). V was pared by 2 bases and J by 3 bases, with 9 bases between. The CDR3 runs to 13 residues. Germline CDR1 SGHRS, CDR2 YFSETQ. The CDR3 loop is CASSLGQFYEQYF. Written as DNA, the CDR3 is TGCGCCAGCAGCTTAGGACAGTTCTACGAGCAGTACTTC.

V usage is TRBV7-2 and J usage is TRBJ1-2; D ambiguous. Trimming took off 5 bases at V and 2 bases at J, with 9 bases between the two ends. Germline CDR1 SGHTA, CDR2 FQGNSA. This CDR3 spans 13 amino acids. The CDR3 DNA reads as TGTGCCAGCAGCCCTTTGGGAAACTATGGCTACACCTTC. Its protein product is CASSPLGNYGYTF.

Comment on this clonotype: One end of the junction varies from germline; a read error may be responsible. The chain employs TRBV7-7 and TRBJ2-7, with a tentative D call TRBD1 (6 bases). Germline CDR1 is SSHAT and CDR2 is FNYEAQ (reference sequence). The CDR3 length is 15 residues. The CDR3, as DNA: TGTGCTAGCAGTTTGTCAGGGGCCTCTTCCTACGAGCAGTACTTC. The encoded protein is CASSLSGASSYEQYF.

The CDR3 here is CSVEGIVGGTGTGELFF. The CDR3 DNA reads TGCAGCGTTGAAGGCATAGTTGGCGGGACGGGGACCGGGGAGCTGTTTTTT. The chain recombines TRBV29-1 with TRBJ2-2; D perhaps matches TRBD2 (6 bases). The CDR3 contains 17 residues. V dropped 1 base and J dropped 5 bases, with 20 bases sitting between them. Germline V CDR1 and CDR2: SQVTM, ANQGSEA.

This clonotype has more than one count but fewer than ten. The V call is TRBV5-5, the J call TRBJ2-1, with D unresolved. V was pared by 3 bases and J by 4 bases, with 11 bases between. Germline V gene data show CDR1 as SGHKS and CDR2 as YYEKEE (reference sequence). This CDR3 is built from 14 residues. The DNA for the CDR3 is TGTGCCAGCAGCTCTTCAGGTCTTTACAATGAGCAGTTCTTC. The encoded protein is CASSSSGLYNEQFF. Full variable domain (rest looked up from reference TRBV5-5 and TRBJ2-1): DAGVTQSPTHLIKTRGQQVTLRCSPISGHKSVSWYQQVLGQGPQFIFQYYEKEERGRGNFPDRFSARQFPNYSSELNVNALLLGDSALYLCASSSSGLYNEQFFGPGTRLTVL.

V and J are TRBV4-1 and TRBJ2-1, with 8 bases that match TRBD2. Germline V gene sequence: CDR1 MGHRA, CDR2 YSYEKL. Trimming cost V 1 base and J 0 bases; bases outside gene matches: 5. The CDR3 has 17 amino acids. The CDR3 is CASSQVSGLASYNEQFF. CDR3 coding DNA: TGCGCCAGCAGCCAAGTCTCCGGACTAGCCTCCTACAATGAGCAGTTCTTC.

This clonotype was observed at least ten times. The V gene is TRBV20-1, the J gene TRBJ2-1, with 9 bases that match TRBD1. The CDR3 totals 16 residues. Per germline, CDR1 DFQATT and CDR2 SNEGSKA (reference sequence). V dropped 4 bases and J dropped 1; count of bases not matched to a gene: 8. As DNA, the CDR3 is TGCAGTGCTAAGGGGACAGGGTTCGGATCCTACAATGAGCAGTTCTTC. As protein: CSAKGTGFGSYNEQFF.

This clonotype was seen only a few times. CDR3 bases: TGTGCCAGCAAGAGCTACGAGCAGTACTTC. It specifies CASKSYEQYF. V gene TRBV7-9 combines with J gene TRBJ2-7; unclear D gene. The CDR3 is made up of 10 amino acids. The V and J ends lost 7 bases and 3 bases respectively, with 4 bases between them. CDR1 is SEHNR and CDR2 is FQNEAQ in the germline V gene (reference sequence).

The V gene is TRBV15, the J gene TRBJ1-2; weak D call: TRBD1 (5 bases). The CDR3 sequence is 16 residues long. The germline gives CDR1 LNHNV, CDR2 YYDKDF (reference sequence). V lost 0 bases and J lost 8, with 19 bases in between. This CDR3 reads CATSRDLSRLTGGYTF. CDR3 sequence (DNA): TGTGCCACCAGCAGAGATCTCTCCAGACTAACAGGCGGCTACACCTTC.